These T cell receptor beta chains were read from a single sample in a study of blood T cell repertoires in COVID-19. Produced via immunoSEQ multiplex PCR; TCRdb's table is partial and in-frame only. The sample contains about 300,000 clones, less than 85% of which appear only once. The specimen sequenced was peripheral blood. Receptors originate from a human donor with COVID-19, enrolled during active disease. The donor label of this sample is uncertain. CDR3s include the opening cysteine and the closing phenylalanine or tryptophan. D genes are given only for firm matches. Size is omitted from some rows. Given values are once, few, many or a class for expanded clones.

CDR3 protein	CDR3 DNA	D gene	CDR3 length	V gene	J gene	clone size
CARSWEKETQYF	TGTGCCAGATCTTGGGAGAAAGAGACCCAGTACTTC	NA	12	TRBV27	TRBJ2-5	NA
CASSLYGSVDNQPQHF	TGTGCCAGCAGTTTGTATGGGAGTGTAGACAATCAGCCCCAGCATTTT	NA	16	TRBV28	TRBJ1-5	NA
CASSFGAGANVLTF	TGTGCCAGCAGCTTCGGGGCTGGGGCCAACGTCCTGACTTTC	NA	14	TRBV7-2	TRBJ2-6	NA
CASSLGLAGGTGELFF	TGTGCCAGCAGCCTGGGACTAGCGGGGGGCACCGGGGAGCTGTTTTTT	TRBD2	16	TRBV7-3	TRBJ2-2	NA
CASSEMRTNYGYTF	TGTGCCAGCAGTGAAATGCGGACTAACTATGGCTACACCTTC	NA	14	TRBV2	TRBJ1-2	NA
CASSQEGTRGDEQYF	TGTGCCAGCAGCCAAGAGGGGACTAGGGGAGACGAGCAGTACTTC	TRBD2	15	TRBV7-2	TRBJ2-7	NA
CASSILRTAREAFF	TGTGCCAGTAGTATCCTTCGGACAGCTCGTGAAGCTTTCTTT	NA	14	TRBV19	TRBJ1-1	NA
CASSYRSSTGFGDQPQHF	TGTGCCAGCAGTTACAGGTCCTCCACAGGGTTTGGAGATCAGCCCCAGCATTTT	NA	18	TRBV6-2/TRBV6-3	TRBJ1-5	few
CASSSAQGTEAFF	TGTGCCAGCAGCTCTGCCCAGGGCACTGAAGCTTTCTTT	NA	13	TRBV7-3	TRBJ1-1	NA
CASSLGPDIFEKLFF	TGTGCCAGCAGCTTAGGCCCGGACATATTTGAAAAACTGTTTTTT	NA	15	TRBV7-8	TRBJ1-4	NA
CASSPTSGVPLRIGDTQYF	TGTGCCAGCAGCCCGACTAGCGGGGTGCCCTTAAGGATCGGAGATACGCAGTATTTT	TRBD2	19	TRBV13	TRBJ2-3	NA
CASSEGLEGNEQFF	TGTGCCAGCAGTGAAGGACTAGAAGGGAATGAGCAGTTCTTC	TRBD2	14	TRBV6-4	TRBJ2-1	NA
CASSIDRDRVESYTF	TGTGCCAGTAGTATAGATCGGGACAGGGTTGAGAGCTACACCTTC	TRBD1	15	TRBV19	TRBJ1-2	NA